Listed below are T cell receptor beta chains from one sample, sequenced in a study of T cell clonotyping in hematopoietic cell transplantation. TCRdb's table, derived via immunoSEQ multiplex PCR, lists solely in-frame clones and lacks some. The sample records more than 70,000 clones, 95% to 97% being singletons. The material sequenced was peripheral blood mononuclear cells, taken before stem cell transplant. The receptors were gathered from a woman aged 45-65 years with acute myeloid leukemia. Some clones in this sample may be carry-over from other donors' samples. Both conserved end residues are part of each CDR3. D genes are given only for firm matches. A row's size may be missing; if present it is once, few, many or a size class.

j_gene | abundance | v_gene | d_gene | CDR3nt | CDR3aa
TRBJ2-2 | NA | TRBV10-3 | NA | TGTGCCATCAGTGAGCGGAATCCCGGGGAGCTGTTTTTT | CAISERNPGELFF
TRBJ2-5 | NA | TRBV1 | NA | TGCACCAGCAGCCAAGGGGAAGGATTGAGGTATCAAGAGACCCAGTACTTC | CTSSQGEGLRYQETQYF
TRBJ2-7 | NA | TRBV11-3 | TRBD1 | TGTGCCAGCAGCTACACAGGGACAGGGGGCGAGCAGTACTTC | CASSYTGTGGEQYF
TRBJ1-5 | NA | TRBV30 | NA | TGTGCCTGGATTACGGGCAGGGGAGGCAATCAGCCCCAGCATTTT | CAWITGRGGNQPQHF
TRBJ1-4 | NA | TRBV28 | NA | TGTGCCAGCAGTTTAGGAGGTCAGGGGAAGGAAAAACTGTTTTTT | CASSLGGQGKEKLFF
TRBJ2-7 | NA | TRBV7-2 | TRBD1 | TGTGCCAGCAGCTTGACAGGGCTTGGTAACGAGCAGTACTTC | CASSLTGLGNEQYF
TRBJ2-2 | NA | TRBV7-8 | TRBD2 | TGTGCCAGCAGCGATACTAGCGTAGCGGGGACCGGGGAGCTGTTTTTT | CASSDTSVAGTGELFF
TRBJ2-1 | NA | TRBV29-1 | TRBD1 | TGCAGCGTTGGGGACAGGTCCTTGAATGAGCAGTTCTTC | CSVGDRSLNEQFF
TRBJ2-5 | NA | TRBV5-8 | NA | TGTGCCAGCAGCTCTTTCGACTTGGCCGTCTCGGAGACCCAGTACTTC | CASSSFDLAVSETQYF
TRBJ1-4 | once | TRBV7-2 | NA | TGTGCCAGCAGCTCAGAATTTCGACAAGCAACTAATGAAAAACTGTTTTTT | CASSSEFRQATNEKLFF
TRBJ2-3 | NA | TRBV7-9 | NA | TGTGCCAGCAGCTCCTATCTAGTTACGCAGTATTTT | CASSSYLVTQYF
TRBJ1-2 | NA | TRBV28 | NA | TGTGCCAGCAGCTTGACTGCTAACTATGGCTACACCTTC | CASSLTANYGYTF
TRBJ1-5 | NA | TRBV2 | TRBD1 | TGTGCCAGCAGCAGGGGGACAGCCAGCAATCAGCCCCAGCATTTT | CASSRGTASNQPQHF
TRBJ2-5 | NA | TRBV27 | TRBD2 | TGTGCCAGCAGTTTATGGGGGGGGCAAGAGACCCAGTACTTC | CASSLWGGQETQYF
TRBJ1-4 | NA | TRBV7-9 | NA | TGTGCCAGCAGTTTAATACCTAATGAAAAACTGTTTTTT | CASSLIPNEKLFF
TRBJ2-7 | NA | TRBV4-2 | NA | TGTGCCAGCAGCCAAGAAGACGGGGGCCTCACCTACGAGCAGTACTTC | CASSQEDGGLTYEQYF
TRBJ1-1 | NA | TRBV7-9 | NA | TGTGCCAGCAGCTTTTCGCAGAACACTGAAGCTTTCTTT | CASSFSQNTEAFF
TRBJ1-1 | NA | TRBV11-2 | NA | TGTGCCAGCAGCTTAGATCCGGGACGTAAAGCTTTCTTT | CASSLDPGRKAFF
TRBJ2-7 | NA | TRBV5-1 | NA | TGCGCCAGCAGGAATTACTACGAGCAGTACTTC | CASRNYYEQYF
TRBJ2-2 | NA | TRBV13 | NA | TGTGCCAGCAGCTTACGAGTGGGCGAGGGGCTGTTTTTT | CASSLRVGEGLFF
TRBJ1-5 | NA | TRBV5-5 | TRBD1 | TGTGCCAGCAGCTCCGACAGGGGTGGTCAGCCCCAGCATTTT | CASSSDRGGQPQHF
TRBJ2-7 | NA | TRBV11-2 | NA | TGTGCCAGCAGCTTAGGTGCGGGGTACGGTAGCGAGCAGTACTTC | CASSLGAGYGSEQYF
TRBJ2-2 | NA | TRBV10-3 | NA | TGTGCCATCAGTACCGGGACACCCTCGAGCACCGGGGAGCTGTTTTTT | CAISTGTPSSTGELFF
TRBJ2-1 | NA | TRBV29-1 | NA | TGCAGCGTTGCTAGGGTAGAGGACAATGAGCAGTTCTTC | CSVARVEDNEQFF
TRBJ1-2 | NA | TRBV15 | NA | TGTGCCACCAGCAGTTGGCAGGACCCTTATGGCTACACCTTC | CATSSWQDPYGYTF
TRBJ2-2 | NA | TRBV5-1 | NA | TGCGCCAGCAGCTTACAACCGGGACTTTCGAACACCGGGGAGCTGTTTTTT | CASSLQPGLSNTGELFF
TRBJ2-3 | NA | TRBV6-6 | NA | TGTGCCAGCAGCACGAGCTTGGGGTATTCAGATACGCAGTATTTT | CASSTSLGYSDTQYF
TRBJ1-2 | NA | TRBV6-5 | NA | TGTGCCAGCAGTTACTCGTCGGAGAGAAGCTATGGCTACACCTTC | CASSYSSERSYGYTF
TRBJ2-1 | NA | TRBV6-5 | NA | TGTGCCAGCAGTTACTCCCCCAATGAGCAGTTCTTC | CASSYSPNEQFF
TRBJ2-7 | NA | TRBV14 | NA | TGTGCCAGCAGCCAGGTGACTAGTTCCGAGCAGTACTTC | CASSQVTSSEQYF
TRBJ2-5 | NA | TRBV29-1 | TRBD2 | TGCAGCGTCCTCATGGGCGGGGGGGCTGGAGAGACCCAGTACTTC | CSVLMGGGAGETQYF
TRBJ1-5 | NA | TRBV19 | TRBD1 | TGTGCCAGTAGCCCGGACAGGTTTAGCAATCAGCCCCAGCATTTT | CASSPDRFSNQPQHF
TRBJ2-7 | NA | TRBV30 | NA | TGTGCCTGGAGCGTCGGACTAAAGCTTTACGAGCAGTACTTC | CAWSVGLKLYEQYF